This T cell receptor (beta chain) was identified during a study of vaccination and CD4 T cells after COVID-19. In regard to this clonotype: Its antigen is still unknown.

With the Oncomine TCR Beta short-read assay, DNA from cultured CD4+ T cells was sequenced. Cultured CD4+ T cells were the source of extracted genomic DNA. TCRdb independently ran MiXCR on the PCR reads; one entry per CDR3 protein. The sample lists about 11,000 distinct CDR3 sequences; about 30% were seen once. Germline-derived CDR1 and CDR2 are LNHDA and SQIVND (reference sequence). The CDR3 covers 14 residues. The V and J ends lost 4 bases and 1 base respectively, with 11 bases between them. The sample's treatment: 10-day PBMC culture with coronavirus spike peptide pools or control peptides (ViraFEST assay). Gathered ahead of the COVID-19 pandemic (2011-2018) were the CD4+ T cells of the unexposed donor. Peptide pool stimulation in ViraFEST expanded antigen-specific T cells, whose TCRs were then sequenced. With 8.5 to 10 ug/ml peptide pools and roughly 10 IU/ml IL-2, PBMCs were cultured at 2 million to 2.5 million per well.

The chain uses TRBV19 and TRBJ2-7, with D unresolved. Sequenced material: CD4+ T cells from blood, cultured in vitro. The TCR comes from a human donor in good health. CDR3 nucleotides: TGTGCCAGTAGTAAAGTGAGTAGTTCCTACGAGCAGTACTTC. It is translated as CASSKVSSSYEQYF. Full variable domain (outside the CDR3, taken from reference TRBV19 and TRBJ2-7): DGGITQSPKYLFRKEGQNVTLSCEQNLNHDAMYWYRQDPGQGLRLIYYSQIVNDFQKGDIAEGYSVSREKKESFPLTVTSAQKNPTAFYLCASSKVSSSYEQYFGPGTRLTVT.